The clone carrying this TCR beta chain was counted a few times. Its antigen is unidentified. This CDR3 is built from 15 residues. The V end was cut by 6 bases, the J end by 9 bases, with 21 bases between. The germline gives CDR1 SGHTA, CDR2 FQGNSA. Researchers made TCR cDNA using 5'RACE template switching, and this step added a universal primer site and UMIs. TCRdb re-analysed the 5' RACE reads in MiXCR, keeping a single row per CDR3 protein. Among a few hundred thousand distinct CDR3 sequences listed, approximately 3.9% were seen once. The data were obtained in a study of T cells after yellow fever vaccination. Whole-study results and caveats: Subsequent to the booster, the majority of primary-vaccination clones reappeared (around 97% CD4, roughly 90% CD8). There was a small share of clonotypes that showed up in both the CD4 and CD8 compartments. By day 5 rather than day 15, the secondary response had peaked, though it was weaker.

This material consisted of PBMCs, taken on the day of the yellow fever booster vaccination. The chain combines TRBV7-2 with TRBJ2-1, with D possibly called TRBD1 or TRBD2 (5 bases each). The receptor's source is a man between 18 and 29 years old who received the YFV17D yellow fever vaccine. CDR3 in amino acids: CASSPGRGPYGEQFF. The CDR3 DNA reads TGTGCCAGCAGTCCGGGAAGGGGTCCTTACGGTGAGCAGTTCTTC.